This is a list of T cell receptor beta chains from one sample in a study of monozygotic twins with inflammatory bowel disease. TCRdb reanalyzed the 5' RACE reads, giving one entry per CDR3 protein sequence and no DNA. The sample data list 300,000 to 350,000 distinct CDR3 sequences. The sequenced sample was blood. All receptors derive from a human donor with ulcerative colitis or Crohn's disease, or a healthy co-twin of an affected twin (not recorded which). CDR3s include the opening cysteine and the closing phenylalanine or tryptophan. Each record gives: J gene, V gene, CDR3 protein.

>TRBJ2-1|TRBV30
CAWTGTSRYNEQFF
>TRBJ2-7|TRBV5-1
CASSLDGSHTYEQYF
>TRBJ2-1|TRBV10-3
CAISTGVNYNEQFF
>TRBJ2-1|TRBV18
CASSPLRGADNEQFF
>TRBJ2-2|TRBV29-1
CSVLGANGELFF
>TRBJ2-2|TRBV28
CASPRGELMNTGELFF
>TRBJ2-5|TRBV20-1
CSARLAVGETQYF
>TRBJ2-1|TRBV10-3
CAISGLAGDRSYNEQFF
>TRBJ2-7|TRBV28
CASHTRGSTNEQYF
>TRBJ1-5|TRBV5-1
CASSSGASNQPQHF
>TRBJ2-1|TRBV5-1
CASSVEGAANNEQFF
>TRBJ2-2|TRBV20-1
CSASASGTGELFF
>TRBJ2-5|TRBV25-1
CASTFQETQYF
>TRBJ2-2|TRBV6-1
CASSKTSGGAAGELFF
>TRBJ2-7|TRBV28
CASSLSGNSGSFWHF
>TRBJ2-5|TRBV7-8
CASSLGARLAGGETQYF
>TRBJ1-1|TRBV29-1
CSGGAEVTEAFF
>TRBJ1-5|TRBV15
CATSRDPGLEPQHF